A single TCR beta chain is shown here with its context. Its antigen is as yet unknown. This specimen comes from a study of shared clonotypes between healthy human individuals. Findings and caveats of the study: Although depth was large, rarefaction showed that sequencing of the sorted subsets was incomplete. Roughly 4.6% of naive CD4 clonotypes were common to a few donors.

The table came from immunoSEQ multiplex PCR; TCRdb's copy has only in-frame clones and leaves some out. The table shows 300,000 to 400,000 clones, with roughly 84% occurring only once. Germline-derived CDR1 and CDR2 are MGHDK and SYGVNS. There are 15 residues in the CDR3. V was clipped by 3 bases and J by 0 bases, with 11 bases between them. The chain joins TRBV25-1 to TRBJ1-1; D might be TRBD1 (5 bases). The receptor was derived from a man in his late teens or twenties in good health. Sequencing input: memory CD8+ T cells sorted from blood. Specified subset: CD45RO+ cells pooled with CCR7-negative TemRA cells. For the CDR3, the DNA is TGTGCCAGCAGTGAGCCCGGGGGGATGAACACTGAAGCTTTCTTT. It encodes CASSEPGGMNTEAFF.